The entry below gives a single TCR beta chain sequence along with its context. Its target is not known. Time point in this sample: week 47, end of study. What each vaccine dose contained was 300 ug of mutant IDH1 20-mer peptide, accompanied by topical imiquimod. At weeks 1, 3, 5, 7, 11, 15, 19 and 23, patients received a vaccination, eight in all. New WHO grade 3 or 4 astrocytomas that were IDH1-mutant and ATRX-lost had been found in donors. Sequenced by immunoSEQ multiplex PCR; TCRdb stores in-frame clones only, minus some. The table shows about 56,000 clones, with over 80% occurring only once. These data originate in a study of a mutant IDH1 vaccine in newly diagnosed glioma. Study background: Initiation of the vaccine course occurred 4-6 weeks after radiotherapy alone, or alongside temozolomide cycles. The earlier regimen, radiotherapy, temozolomide, or both, was most often both.

Sequencing was performed on PBMCs, taken from a glioma patient whose treatment included an IDH1 peptide vaccine. This clonotype was obtained from a woman in her forties or fifties with glioma.

CDR3 region: CASSLRGTYNSPLHF. As DNA, the CDR3 is TGTGCCAGCAGTTTAAGGGGGACCTATAATTCACCCCTCCACTTT. The chain couples TRBV28 to TRBJ1-6; D may be TRBD1 (6 bases). V was cut by 2 bases and J by 2 bases, with 7 bases left in between. The germline V gene has CDR1 MDHEN and CDR2 SYDVKM. This CDR3 spans 15 amino acids.